One and the same sample provided the 30 T cell receptor beta chains below, sequenced in a study of blood T cell repertoires in COVID-19 (dated by TCRdb to the early 2020s). Libraries were prepared through the immunoSEQ multiplex PCR assay. TCRdb retrieved this table from immuneACCESS and kept in-frame rearrangements only. Not all clones are present; in checked studies, unresolved V genes account for under half, and no reason is known for the remainder. This sample holds a few hundred thousand clones; around nine tenths were observed only once. Approximately 6.2% of the sample belongs to the ten largest clones. Sequencing was done on a sample of peripheral blood. These receptors were taken from a man in his sixties who had recovered from COVID-19.

The V and J genes are TRBV30 and TRBJ1-2; TRBD1 matches at 11 bases. The CDR3 contains 13 residues. Germline trimming cut 5 bases from V and 7 bases from J; bases unmatched to any gene: 6. From germline, CDR1 is GTSNPN and CDR2 SVGIG (reference sequence). The CDR3 nucleotides are TGTGCCTGGGCCCGGGACAGGGGGTTTGGCTACACCTTC. Its protein product is CAWARDRGFGYTF.

V and J are TRBV28 and TRBJ1-4, with a tentative D call TRBD1 (5 bases). The CDR3 is made up of 14 amino acids. With 7 bases removed from V and 8 bases from J, the gap between germline ends came to 17 bases. Germline values: CDR1 MDHEN, CDR2 SYDVKM. The CDR3 DNA is TGTGCCAGCAAGCAGGGAAGGGCGGGGGAAAAACTGTTTTTT. Translated, it gives CASKQGRAGEKLFF.

This chain joins TRBV19 and TRBJ1-2; D not resolved. Trimming removed 6 bases at V and 7 bases at J, with 9 bases between. CDR1 and CDR2 from the germline V gene are LNHDA and SQIVND (reference sequence). The CDR3 totals 11 residues. The CDR3 bases are TGTGCCAGTAGCGAGGCCCGTGGCTACACCTTC. It codes for CASSEARGYTF.

The CDR3 loop is CASSSYEGVNYGYTF. The CDR3 DNA follows: TGTGCCAGCAGCTCATACGAGGGGGTTAACTATGGCTACACCTTC. The V gene is TRBV7-2, the J gene TRBJ1-2; tentatively, D is TRBD1 (6 bases). Germline V gives CDR1 SGHTA, CDR2 FQGNSA. CDR3 size: 15 residues. Trimming removed 4 bases from V and 1 base from J, with 13 bases in between.

This rearrangement joins TRBV6-5 to TRBJ1-3; 7 nucleotides align to TRBD1. CDR1 is MNHEY and CDR2 is SVGAGI in the germline V gene. The V and J ends lost 6 bases and 4 bases, in that order; junction bases with no gene match: 9. This CDR3 has 15 amino acids. The CDR3 bases are TGTGCCAGCAGAACACGACAGGGTAGAGGAAACACCATATATTTT. This translates into CASRTRQGRGNTIYF.

The rearrangement uses TRBV7-2 and TRBJ1-5; TRBD1 aligns across 7 bases. CDR3 length: 14 amino acids. The trim removed 1 base at V and 6 bases at J, leaving 3 bases unmatched. CDR1 is SGHTA and CDR2 is FQGNSA in the germline V gene. The CDR3 reads CASSLGQGVQPQHF. In DNA, the CDR3 is TGTGCCAGCAGCTTAGGCCAGGGGGTTCAGCCCCAGCATTTT.

The chain links TRBV9 to TRBJ2-2; the D gene is possibly TRBD1 (6 bases). CDR3 length equals 15 residues. Germline CDR1 reads SGDLS; CDR2 reads YYNGEE. With 0 bases removed from V and 4 bases from J, the gap between germline ends came to 10 bases. The CDR3 is CASSVDGQSTGELFF. The DNA for the CDR3 is TGTGCCAGCAGCGTAGACGGACAGAGCACCGGGGAGCTGTTTTTT. Combining the CDR3 with reference TRBV9 and TRBJ2-2 gives the whole variable domain DSGVTQTPKHLITATGQRVTLRCSPRSGDLSVYWYQQSLDQGLQFLIQYYNGEERAKGNILERFSAQQFPDLHSELNLSSLELGDSALYFCASSVDGQSTGELFFGEGSRLTVL.

V usage is TRBV18 and J usage is TRBJ1-2, with D perhaps matching TRBD1 (6 bases). The V and J ends lost 3 bases and 4 bases respectively, with 18 bases between them. Per the germline V gene, CDR1 is KGHSH and CDR2 is LQKENI. The CDR3 spans 16 residues. CDR3 DNA sequence: TGTGCCAGCTCACCCATCACGACAGGCGTAGGCTATGGCTACACCTTC. It yields the protein CASSPITTGVGYGYTF.

CDR3 protein: CASSVGGNGYTF. The CDR3 nucleotides read TGTGCCAGCAGCGTAGGAGGGAATGGCTACACCTTC. This rearrangement joins TRBV9 to TRBJ1-2; D ambiguous. This CDR3 is built from 12 residues. Germline V gives CDR1 SGDLS, CDR2 YYNGEE. Trimming pared 0 bases from V and 6 bases from J, leaving 6 bases between.

This clone was picked up one time. This chain joins TRBV27 and TRBJ2-5; D remains ambiguous. V gave up 2 bases and J gave up 5 bases, with 9 bases separating them. This CDR3 has 13 residues. Germline CDR1 MNHEY, CDR2 SMNVEV (reference sequence). In nucleotides, the CDR3 is TGTGCCAGCAGTTTAGCTGGTGCGGAGACCCAGTACTTC. This sequence encodes CASSLAGAETQYF.

V and J are TRBV4-1 and TRBJ1-1, with TRBD1 identical over 9 bases. V dropped 4 bases and J dropped 0; count of bases not matched to a gene: 12. CDR1 MGHRA and CDR2 YSYEKL come from the germline V gene. The CDR3 runs to 18 residues. For the CDR3, the DNA is TGCGCCAGCAGCCGGGGGGGACAGGGAGATCTAATGAACACTGAAGCTTTCTTT. It is translated as CASSRGGQGDLMNTEAFF.

The CDR3 DNA reads TGTGCCAGTAGGGCGGGGGGGAACACTGAAGCTTTCTTT. This translates into CASRAGGNTEAFF. This chain uses TRBV19 with TRBJ1-1; tentative D call: TRBD1 (5 bases). Trimming took off 6 bases at V and 1 base at J, with 9 bases between the two ends. The CDR3 is 13 residues long. Germline loops: CDR1 LNHDA, CDR2 SQIVND (reference sequence).

This chain connects TRBV7-2 to TRBJ2-7; 11 bases map to TRBD2. Per germline, CDR1 SGHTA and CDR2 FQGNSA. The CDR3 is 16 amino acids. The V segment lost 3 bases and the J segment 1 base; nucleotides outside the gene matches: 5. CDR3 protein: CASSLELAGVSYEQYF. The CDR3 region has the DNA TGTGCCAGCAGCTTGGAACTAGCGGGGGTGTCCTACGAGCAGTACTTC.

The genes are TRBV29-1 and TRBJ2-5; possible D gene TRBD1, 5 bases. Germline V gene data show CDR1 as SQVTM and CDR2 as ANQGSEA. The ends were cut back, 7 bases at V and 2 bases at J, with 5 bases in the middle. This CDR3 is 10 amino acids long. CDR3 loop: CSGQQETQYF. The CDR3 region has the DNA TGCAGCGGACAGCAAGAGACCCAGTACTTC.

The rearrangement links TRBV6-2 or TRBV6-3 to TRBJ2-7; 7 nucleotides line up with TRBD2. The CDR3 loop spans 15 amino acids. The V gene's germline CDR1 is MNHEY and CDR2 SVGEGT. V lost 0 bases to trimming and J lost 4 bases; unmatched junction nucleotides: 6. The CDR3 DNA sequence: TGTGCCAGCAGTTACTCGGAGACTAGCCGTTACGAGCAGTACTTC. Its translation is CASSYSETSRYEQYF.

In this sample, this clone turned up a few times. At one end the junction does not follow the germline gene, possibly because of a read error. The chain carries TRBV12-5 and TRBJ2-3, with TRBD1 as a possible D gene (5 bases). The CDR3 contains 15 residues. Per germline, CDR1 LGHNT and CDR2 FRNRAP. As DNA, the CDR3 is TGTGCTAGTGGTCTGGTAACCAGGGAAACAGATACGCAGTATTTT. As protein: CASGLVTRETDTQYF.

The CDR3 protein is CASSPGGYTDTQYF. Written as DNA, the CDR3 is TGCGCCAGCAGCCCGGGGGGTTACACAGATACGCAGTATTTT. V is TRBV5-1 and J is TRBJ2-3; 7 bases are a match to TRBD2. J gave up 2 bases and V 4 bases, and 4 bases lay outside the gene matches. The CDR3 consists of 14 residues. Germline V CDR1 and CDR2: SGHRS, YFSETQ.

The chain carries TRBV6-6 and TRBJ1-1; D remains ambiguous. Germline-derived CDR1 and CDR2 are MNHNY and SVGAGI (reference sequence). The V gene lost 8 bases and the J gene lost 0 bases, with 19 bases spanning the gap. The CDR3 loop spans 16 amino acids. The CDR3 loop reads CASGEAGVEMNTEAFF. The CDR3 DNA reads TGTGCCAGCGGCGAGGCGGGAGTTGAAATGAACACTGAAGCTTTCTTT.

The chain employs TRBV7-9 and TRBJ2-7, with a possible D match to TRBD1 (6 bases). This CDR3 region has 15 residues. Germline-derived CDR1 and CDR2 are SEHNR and FQNEAQ (reference sequence). V lost 5 bases, J lost 0 bases, and 14 bases lay in between. The CDR3 sequence is CASSPKRGNSYEQYF. The CDR3 DNA sequence: TGTGCCAGCAGCCCTAAGAGGGGGAACTCCTACGAGCAGTACTTC.

The V gene is TRBV12-2, the J gene TRBJ1-2. TRBV12-2 is deemed a pseudogene. There are 12 residues in the CDR3. CDR3 DNA: TGTGCAAGTCTCGGGGTTTGCGGTGGCTACACCTTC. Translation: CASLGVCGGYTF.

The table lists this clone with a few counts. V usage is TRBV5-5 and J usage is TRBJ1-2, with 9 bases matching TRBD1. After removal of 2 bases from V and 4 bases from J, the junction contained 12 bases not matched to a gene. The germline gives CDR1 SGHKS, CDR2 YYEKEE (reference sequence). This CDR3 has 17 residues. The CDR3, as DNA: TGTGCCAGCAGCTTCCCTACCGGGACAGGGCCCTTCTATGGCTACACCTTC. As protein: CASSFPTGTGPFYGYTF.

This rearrangement joins TRBV6-1 to TRBJ1-4; D ambiguous. The CDR3 runs 16 residues. V gave up 2 bases and J gave up 0 bases, with 10 bases separating them. Per germline, CDR1 MNHNS and CDR2 SASEGT. The CDR3 reads CASSENYAATNEKLFF. The CDR3 coding sequence is TGTGCCAGCAGTGAAAACTACGCTGCAACTAATGAAAAACTGTTTTTT.

The chain employs TRBV11-2 and TRBJ2-2; a weak D match, TRBD2 (6 bases). Germline assignment: CDR1 SGHAT and CDR2 FQNNGV. This CDR3 is built from 16 residues. Trimming removed 1 base at V and 4 bases at J, with 13 bases between. CDR3 region: CASSLGRGAGTGELFF. The CDR3, as DNA: TGTGCCAGCAGCTTAGGAAGGGGAGCGGGCACCGGGGAGCTGTTTTTT. The whole variable domain, filled in from reference TRBV11-2 and TRBJ2-2, reads EAGVAQSPRYKIIEKRQSVAFWCNPISGHATLYWYQQILGQGPKLLIQFQNNGVVDDSQLPKDRFSAERLKGVDSTLKIQPAKLEDSAVYLCASSLGRGAGTGELFFGEGSRLTVL.

The chain carries TRBV4-3 and TRBJ2-2; D ambiguous. The CDR3 has 14 residues. Germline CDR1 reads LGHNA; CDR2 reads YSLEER. The V and J ends lost 0 bases and 4 bases respectively, with 6 bases between them. DNA for the CDR3: TGCGCCAGCAGCCAAGATCATGTCACCGGGGAGCTGTTTTTT. This sequence encodes CASSQDHVTGELFF.

J is TRBJ1-1 and V is TRBV5-1; 8 nucleotides line up with TRBD1. With 0 bases clipped from V and 3 bases from J, the junction kept 7 bases outside the gene matches. Per the germline V gene, CDR1 is SGHRS and CDR2 is YFSETQ. The length of the CDR3 is 16 residues. The CDR3 DNA is TGCGCCAGCAGCTTGGCTGGACAGGGATGGGACACTGAAGCTTTCTTT. Protein: CASSLAGQGWDTEAFF.

The chain links TRBV3-1 (or the pseudogene TRBV3-2) to TRBJ2-5; tentatively, D is TRBD2 (5 bases). This CDR3 has 16 residues. Germline V gene lookup returns CDR1 LGHDT and CDR2 YNNKEL (reference sequence). V gave up 2 bases and J gave up 2 bases, with 15 bases separating them. The CDR3 nucleotides read TGTGCCAGCAGCCAAACGAGGCGGGCGGCACAAGAGACCCAGTACTTC. Its protein product is CASSQTRRAAQETQYF.

Only one count was recorded for this clone. V gene TRBV5-8 combines with J gene TRBJ1-5, with a weak D call TRBD1 (5 bases). The germline V gene encodes CDR1 SGHTS and CDR2 YDEGEE. This CDR3 spans 15 amino acids. The V end lost 5 bases, the J end lost 0 bases, and 12 bases lay between the germline ends. CDR3 coding DNA: TGTGCCAGCAGGATTACAGGTTTTAGCAATCAGCCCCAGCATTTT. It specifies CASRITGFSNQPQHF.

As to this clone: This sample includes further DNA sequences coding for the same CDR3. This chain uses TRBV29-1 with TRBJ1-3, with TRBD1 matching over 7 bases. The V segment lost 3 bases and the J segment 4 bases; nucleotides outside the gene matches: 0. Germline V CDR1 and CDR2: SQVTM, ANQGSEA. The CDR3 runs 12 residues. This CDR3 reads CSVDRGGNTIYF. CDR3 DNA sequence: TGCAGCGTTGACAGGGGGGGAAACACCATATATTTT.

This sequence joins TRBV11-2 and TRBJ1-1; 7 bases fit TRBD1. The CDR3 is 12 residues long. Germline values: CDR1 SGHAT, CDR2 FQNNGV. Trimming took 0 bases from V and 11 from J; bases not matched to a gene: 3. The CDR3 DNA reads as TGTGCCAGCAGCTTAGAAGGGGGCACGGCTTTCTTT. Translation: CASSLEGGTAFF.

The chain is built from TRBV4-3 and TRBJ1-4; D is possibly TRBD1 (5 bases). Germline CDR1 and CDR2: LGHNA and YSLEER. CDR3 size: 17 residues. V lost 4 bases to trimming and J lost 0 bases, with 15 bases between them. CDR3 region: CASSPTPQGSTNEKLFF. The CDR3 DNA is TGCGCCAGCAGCCCTACCCCCCAGGGCTCAACTAATGAAAAACTGTTTTTT.